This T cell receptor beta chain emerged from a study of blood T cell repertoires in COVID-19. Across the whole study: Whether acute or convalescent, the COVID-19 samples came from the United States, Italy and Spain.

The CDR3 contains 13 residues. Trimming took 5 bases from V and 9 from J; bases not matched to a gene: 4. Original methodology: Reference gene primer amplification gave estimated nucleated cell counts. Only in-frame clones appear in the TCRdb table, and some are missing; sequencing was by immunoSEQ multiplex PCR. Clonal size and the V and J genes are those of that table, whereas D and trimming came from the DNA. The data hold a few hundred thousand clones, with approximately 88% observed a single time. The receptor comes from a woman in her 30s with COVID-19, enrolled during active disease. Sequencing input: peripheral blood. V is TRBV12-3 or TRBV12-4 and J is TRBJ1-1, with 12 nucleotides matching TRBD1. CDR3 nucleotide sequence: TGTGCCAGCAGTCTTCGGGACAGGGGGCAAGCTTTCTTT. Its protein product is CASSLRDRGQAFF.